Listed here are 8 T cell receptor beta chains from one sample, sequenced in a study of cytomegalovirus exposure and HLA in healthy donors. This PCR relied on a set of 60 Vbeta primers and 13 Jbeta primers. Sequencing used immunoSEQ multiplex PCR; TCRdb keeps in-frame clones, though not all of them. The sample records some 200,000 clones, roughly 80% being singletons. The specimen was PBMCs. These receptors were obtained from a man aged 40-50 years in good health and CMV-seropositive.

J is TRBJ1-5 and V is TRBV15; perhaps TRBD1 as D (5 bases). The CDR3 has 15 amino acids. V gave up 0 bases and J gave up 7 bases, with 13 bases separating them. CDR1 is LNHNV and CDR2 is YYDKDF in the germline V gene (reference sequence). The CDR3 bases are TGTGCCACCAGCAGAGATAGAGCAGGGAGGCAGCCCCAGCATTTT. It is translated as CATSRDRAGRQPQHF.

The chain has TRBV9 and TRBJ2-1; 11 bases are a match to TRBD1. The V gene end was trimmed by 0 bases and the J gene end by 7 bases; junction bases not matched to a gene: 12. The length of the CDR3 is 18 residues. Germline CDR1 SGDLS, CDR2 YYNGEE. The CDR3 region has the DNA TGTGCCAGCAGCGTAGCCCCTAGGGCGGGGGACAGGGGGAATGAGCAGTTCTTC. Translation: CASSVAPRAGDRGNEQFF.

This clone was picked up a small number of times. This sequence joins TRBV6-5 and TRBJ1-2; 7 nucleotides line up with TRBD1. The CDR3 loop spans 15 amino acids. Germline CDR1 is MNHEY and CDR2 is SVGAGI. The V and J ends lost 9 bases and 6 bases, in that order; junction bases with no gene match: 16. In nucleotides, the CDR3 is TGTGCCAGTCGGCCCCCGGGACAGTCACCTGATGGCTACACCTTC. Protein: CASRPPGQSPDGYTF.

This clone was seen a few times. The V call is TRBV9, the J call TRBJ1-1, with D possibly matching TRBD1 (5 bases). Germline CDR1 reads SGDLS; CDR2 reads YYNGEE. V lost 0 bases, J lost 1 base, and 13 bases lay in between. The CDR3 loop spans 16 amino acids. CDR3 bases: TGTGCCAGCAGCGTAGCTCTAACAGGCACGAACACTGAAGCTTTCTTT. Translated: CASSVALTGTNTEAFF.

This clone has just one count. The rearrangement joins TRBV6-5 to TRBJ1-5; 8 bases line up with TRBD1. The germline gives CDR1 MNHEY, CDR2 SVGAGI. V gave up 8 bases and J gave up 0 bases; unmatched junction bases: 6. The CDR3 spans 15 residues. The CDR3 coding sequence is TGTGCCAGCTTGGACAGGGCCTATAGCAATCAGCCCCAGCATTTT. It yields the protein CASLDRAYSNQPQHF.

V usage is TRBV7-9 and J usage is TRBJ2-7; 10 positions agree with TRBD1. The CDR3 length is 14 residues. Germline trimming cut 8 bases from V and 9 bases from J; bases unmatched to any gene: 13. Germline V CDR1 and CDR2: SEHNR, FQNEAQ (reference sequence). The CDR3: CASGGTGAPQGQYF. DNA for the CDR3: TGTGCCAGCGGGGGGACAGGGGCGCCCCAAGGGCAGTACTTC.

The chain couples TRBV10-1 to TRBJ2-3, with D tentatively TRBD2 (7 bases). Germline V lookup: CDR1 WNHNN, CDR2 SYGVQD (reference sequence). The CDR3 runs to 14 residues. V was trimmed by 6 bases and J by 5 bases, leaving 15 bases between them. The CDR3 sequence: CASRPGGPGDTQYF. CDR3 DNA: TGCGCCAGCAGGCCCGGGGGGCCAGGAGATACGCAGTATTTT.

The chain is built from TRBV18 and TRBJ1-4; no definite D call. V was clipped by 1 base and J by 8 bases, with 17 bases between them. Germline V gene lookup returns CDR1 KGHSH and CDR2 LQKENI. The CDR3 has 16 amino acids. The CDR3 loop is CASSPLSPWAREKLFF. The CDR3 DNA sequence: TGTGCCAGCTCACCACTCTCTCCCTGGGCACGGGAAAAACTGTTTTTT.